These T cell receptor beta chains were read from a single sample in a study of T-cell reconstitution after alpha-beta-depleted transplantation in children. MiXCR, run by TCRdb on the PCR reads, gives a single entry per CDR3 protein. Here the sample spans around 410,000 distinct CDR3 sequences, roughly a tenth being singletons. The sequenced sample was PBMCs from the stem cell graft donor, obtained from the stem cell graft. These receptors came from a human donor who donated a stem cell graft to a child with acute myeloid leukemia. CDR3s include the opening cysteine and the closing phenylalanine or tryptophan. The D gene is left open where the match is weak. The size field is filled for only some rows; it gives once, few, many or a size class.

NA	TRBV12-3/TRBV12-4	TRBJ1-2	few	CASSLVVGYGYTF	TGTGCCAGCAGTTTAGTGGTCGGGTATGGCTACACCTTC
NA	TRBV20-1	TRBJ2-3	NA	CSAQPMADTQYF	TGCAGTGCCCAACCCATGGCAGATACGCAGTATTTT
TRBD2	TRBV7-2	TRBJ2-7	NA	CASSPVGLATYEQYF	TGTGCCAGCAGCCCGGTCGGACTAGCGACATACGAGCAGTACTTC
NA	TRBV7-2	TRBJ2-2	NA	CASSLGVGLTPGELFF	TGTGCCAGCAGCTTAGGGGTCGGGCTGACACCCGGGGAGCTGTTTTTT
NA	TRBV25-1	TRBJ2-7	NA	CASSEGDLRQYF	TGTGCCAGCAGTGAAGGGGACCTTAGGCAGTACTTC
TRBD2	TRBV11-2	TRBJ2-1	many	CASSLSGAYNEQFF	TGTGCCAGCAGCTTAAGCGGGGCCTACAATGAGCAGTTCTTC
NA	TRBV6-4	TRBJ1-2	few	CASSDSVGAYGYTF	TGTGCCAGCAGTGACTCGGTAGGGGCCTATGGCTACACCTTC
NA	TRBV15	TRBJ2-7	NA	CATSRVGSSYEQYF	TGTGCCACCAGCAGAGTTGGAAGCTCCTACGAGCAGTACTTC
NA	TRBV5-4	TRBJ2-2	NA	CASSLDASNTGELFF	TGTGCCAGCAGCTTGGATGCCAGCAACACCGGGGAGCTGTTTTTT
NA	TRBV12-3/TRBV12-4	TRBJ1-6	many	CASSLEARGGSPLHF	TGTGCCAGCAGTTTAGAGGCCAGGGGAGGTTCACCCCTCCACTTT
TRBD2	TRBV29-1	TRBJ2-3	few	CSVEATRGGLTDTQYF	TGCAGCGTTGAAGCCACCCGGGGGGGGCTCACAGATACGCAGTATTTT
TRBD2	TRBV6-5	TRBJ2-7	NA	CASSLGLAARGYEQYF	TGTGCCAGCAGTTTGGGACTAGCGGCCCGCGGCTACGAGCAGTACTTC
NA	TRBV6-5	TRBJ2-5	many	CASRRTVQETQYF	TGTGCCAGCAGGAGGACAGTACAAGAGACCCAGTACTTC
TRBD1	TRBV29-1	TRBJ1-2	many	CSVGGTENYGYTF	TGCAGCGTTGGGGGGACAGAGAATTATGGCTACACCTTC
NA	TRBV18	TRBJ2-7	NA	CASSPRGITYEQYF	TGTGCCAGCTCACCGAGGGGGATCACCTACGAGCAGTACTTC
NA	TRBV21-1	TRBJ2-5	NA	CASPPGRGETQYF	TGTGCCAGCCCCCCCGGGAGAGGAGAGACCCAGTACTTC
NA	TRBV7-3	TRBJ2-1	few	CASSPGLAVNEQFF	TGTGCCAGCAGCCCCGGACTCGCCGTCAATGAGCAGTTCTTC
NA	TRBV12-3/TRBV12-4	TRBJ2-2	NA	CASSKQGNTGELFF	TGTGCCAGCAGTAAACAGGGAAACACCGGGGAGCTGTTTTTT
NA	TRBV30	TRBJ2-1	few	CAWSEGPDEQFF	TGTGCCTGGAGTGAGGGGCCCGATGAGCAGTTCTTC
TRBD2	TRBV18	TRBJ2-3	few	CASSPTRGGTDTQYF	TGTGCCAGCTCACCAACGCGGGGGGGCACAGATACGCAGTATTTT
TRBD1	TRBV11-1	TRBJ2-6	many	CASSLGGGQGKVGANVLTF	TGTGCCAGCAGCTTAGGCGGAGGACAGGGAAAGGTTGGGGCCAACGTCCTGACTTTC
TRBD1	TRBV29-1	TRBJ2-1	many	CSVSWGQGYYNEQFF	TGCAGCGTTTCCTGGGGACAGGGCTACTACAATGAGCAGTTCTTC
TRBD2	TRBV10-3	TRBJ2-1	few	CASATSTEQFF	TGTGCCAGCGCGACTAGCACTGAGCAGTTCTTC
NA	TRBV4-1	TRBJ1-2	NA	CASSQEWESGYGYTF	TGCGCCAGCAGCCAAGAATGGGAGTCGGGCTATGGCTACACCTTC
NA	TRBV2	TRBJ2-2	many	CASSGTSNTGELFF	TGTGCCAGCAGTGGGACTTCTAACACCGGGGAGCTGTTTTTT
NA	TRBV29-1	TRBJ2-5	NA	CSVAGGASPAYQETQYF	TGCAGCGTTGCAGGTGGGGCAAGTCCGGCGTACCAAGAGACCCAGTACTTC
TRBD1	TRBV20-1	TRBJ1-5	few	CSAQGTDSNQPQHF	TGCAGTGCTCAGGGGACAGATAGCAATCAGCCCCAGCATTTT
TRBD1	TRBV27	TRBJ2-1	few	CASSLSAGDYTGVNEQFF	TGTGCCAGCAGTTTATCGGCAGGGGATTATACAGGGGTCAATGAGCAGTTCTTC
TRBD2	TRBV11-1	TRBJ2-3	NA	CASSSLTSGSWDTQYF	TGTGCCAGCAGTTCTCTAACTAGCGGGAGTTGGGATACGCAGTATTTT
TRBD1	TRBV12-3/TRBV12-4	TRBJ1-2	many	CASSPTGTGVYGYTF	TGTGCCAGCAGTCCAACCGGGACAGGGGTCTATGGCTACACCTTC
NA	TRBV20-1	TRBJ2-7	few	CSAREVEGAGYEQYF	TGCAGTGCTAGAGAGGTGGAGGGGGCGGGATACGAGCAGTACTTC
TRBD1	TRBV5-1	TRBJ1-1	NA	CASSTGQGHMNTEAFF	TGCGCCAGCAGCACGGGACAGGGTCACATGAACACTGAAGCTTTCTTT
TRBD1	TRBV7-2	TRBJ1-2	few	CASSLVRDRLSYGYTF	TGTGCCAGCAGCTTAGTAAGGGACAGGCTCAGCTATGGCTACACCTTC
TRBD2	TRBV24-1	TRBJ2-3	few	CATSDPSGGGTDTQYF	TGTGCCACCAGTGACCCTAGCGGGGGCGGTACAGATACGCAGTATTTT
TRBD1	TRBV15	TRBJ2-3	many	CATSGVNPGQGTDTQYF	TGTGCCACCAGCGGAGTTAATCCGGGACAGGGCACAGATACGCAGTATTTT
NA	TRBV2	TRBJ2-7	few	CASSEIGGEQYF	TGTGCCAGCAGTGAAATAGGGGGCGAGCAGTACTTC
TRBD1	TRBV20-1	TRBJ1-6	NA	CSASTGGNNSPLHF	TGCAGTGCTAGTACAGGGGGGAATAATTCACCCCTCCACTTT
TRBD1	TRBV7-2	TRBJ2-2	NA	CASRQRQGDTGELFF	TGTGCCAGCAGGCAGAGACAGGGCGACACCGGGGAGCTGTTTTTT
TRBD1	TRBV5-1	TRBJ1-1	few	CASSLQGPLGGTEAFF	TGCGCCAGCAGCTTACAGGGGCCCCTAGGGGGGACTGAAGCTTTCTTT
TRBD2	TRBV7-9	TRBJ2-3	few	CASSSRGRGPLDTQYF	TGTGCCAGCAGCTCCCGCGGGAGGGGACCCCTTGATACGCAGTATTTT
TRBD2	TRBV6-5	TRBJ2-1	NA	CASSYFTSGSRNEQFF	TGTGCCAGCAGTTACTTCACTAGCGGCTCAAGGAATGAGCAGTTCTTC
TRBD2	TRBV11-2	TRBJ2-5	few	CASSLNLAGGETQYF	TGTGCCAGCAGCTTAAATCTAGCGGGAGGCGAGACCCAGTACTTC
NA	TRBV20-1	TRBJ2-1	few	CSASARGRNEQFF	TGCAGTGCTAGTGCCAGGGGGAGGAATGAGCAGTTCTTC
NA	TRBV12-3/TRBV12-4	TRBJ2-1	NA	CASSIARDEQFF	TGTGCCAGCAGTATAGCTAGGGATGAGCAGTTCTTC
TRBD1	TRBV25-1	TRBJ1-6	NA	CASSPTGGRNSPLHF	TGTGCCAGCAGCCCGACAGGGGGACGTAATTCACCCCTCCACTTT
NA	TRBV7-9	TRBJ2-2	NA	CASSPDGGRRGTGELFF	TGTGCCAGCAGCCCCGACGGAGGAAGACGCGGCACCGGGGAGCTGTTTTTT
TRBD1	TRBV6-4	TRBJ1-4	once	CASSDWTGSNEKLFF	TGTGCCAGCAGTGACTGGACAGGGTCTAATGAAAAACTGTTTTTT
NA	TRBV15	TRBJ2-3	NA	CATSRGTTDTQYF	TGTGCCACAAGCAGGGGAACCACAGATACGCAGTATTTT
NA	TRBV5-1	TRBJ1-3	many	CASSSGTSGGNTIYF	TGCGCCAGCAGCTCTGGGACCTCCGGCGGAAACACCATATATTTT
TRBD1	TRBV4-2	TRBJ1-3	few	CASSQVTRDRGLGNTIYF	TGTGCCAGCAGCCAAGTTACGAGGGACAGGGGGCTTGGAAACACCATATATTTT
TRBD1	TRBV12-3/TRBV12-4	TRBJ2-5	many	CASSSDIQGNQETQYF	TGTGCCAGCAGTTCTGACATACAGGGGAACCAAGAGACCCAGTACTTC
NA	TRBV11-2	TRBJ2-2	many	CASSSYPPQGYYTGELFF	TGTGCCAGCAGCTCTTATCCGCCACAGGGTTACTACACCGGGGAGCTGTTTTTT
TRBD1	TRBV7-9	TRBJ2-5	NA	CASSSGTGRGEETQYF	TGTGCCAGCAGTTCCGGGACAGGGAGAGGTGAAGAGACCCAGTACTTC
NA	TRBV2	TRBJ1-1	many	CASRVNEDTEAFF	TGTGCCAGCAGAGTTAATGAGGACACTGAAGCTTTCTTT